The sequence of this T cell receptor (beta chain) was determined in a study of blood T cell repertoires in COVID-19. Looking at the study overall: Nucleic acid was either cDNA or gDNA, and it came from T cells, B-cell-depleted T cells, or PBMCs.

Using immunoSEQ multiplex PCR, the repertoire was profiled, and TCRdb retains in-frame clones only, with some absent. This table has over 200,000 clones, 88% appearing once. This TCR was recovered from a woman between 40 and 50 years old who had recovered from COVID-19. The sequencing sample was made of peripheral blood.

The CDR3 loop reads CASTRAGSSTDTQYF. CDR3 DNA: TGTGCCAGCACCCGAGCGGGGTCTAGCACAGATACGCAGTATTTT. The chain employs TRBV7-3 and TRBJ2-3, with 7 bases aligning to TRBD2. This CDR3 region has 15 residues. The germline gives CDR1 SGHTA, CDR2 FQGTGA. The V and J ends lost 7 bases and 0 bases, in that order; junction bases with no gene match: 7.